These 7 T cell receptor beta chains originate from one sample sequenced in a study of blood T cell repertoires in COVID-19. Clones were sequenced by immunoSEQ multiplex PCR, and TCRdb holds only the in-frame ones, with some missing. The repertoire includes under 150,000 clones, over 75% of them detected once, and 1.5% to 1.7% sits in the top ten. Sample: peripheral blood. These receptors were obtained from a man aged 50-60 years with acute or convalescent COVID-19.

The V and J genes are TRBV9 and TRBJ2-3, with TRBD1 identical over 8 bases. The V gene's germline CDR1 is SGDLS and CDR2 YYNGEE. J gave up 5 bases and V 4 bases, and 12 bases lay outside the gene matches. This CDR3 spans 16 amino acids. The CDR3 loop is CASSLGRSGGGDTQYF. The CDR3 nucleotides read TGTGCCAGCAGCCTTGGGAGATCAGGGGGCGGAGATACGCAGTATTTT. Filled out from reference TRBV9 and TRBJ2-3, the complete variable domain reads DSGVTQTPKHLITATGQRVTLRCSPRSGDLSVYWYQQSLDQGLQFLIQYYNGEERAKGNILERFSAQQFPDLHSELNLSSLELGDSALYFCASSLGRSGGGDTQYFGPGTRLTVL.

This clone was observed a handful of times. The chain recombines TRBV14 with TRBJ1-1; D not resolved. The germline V gene encodes CDR1 SGHDN and CDR2 FVKESK. The CDR3 contains 12 residues. The V end was cut by 4 bases, the J end by 0 bases, with 3 bases between. DNA of the CDR3: TGTGCCAGCAGCCCCTTGAACACTGAAGCTTTCTTT. Protein sequence: CASSPLNTEAFF.

The V gene is TRBV18, the J gene TRBJ2-1; 9 positions match TRBD1. This CDR3 has 15 amino acids. The germline gives CDR1 KGHSH, CDR2 LQKENI. Unmatched junction bases numbered 5, after V lost 4 bases and J lost 4 bases. CDR3 nucleotides: TGTGCCAGCTCACTGGGACAGGGCAGATACAATGAGCAGTTCTTC. Encoded protein: CASSLGQGRYNEQFF.

V gene TRBV10-3 combines with J gene TRBJ2-7, with D tentatively TRBD1 (6 bases). V shed 7 bases and J shed 1 base, with 11 bases lying between them. The CDR3 covers 13 residues. Looked up from germline, CDR1 is ENHRY and CDR2 is SYGVKD. The CDR3 DNA reads as TGTGCCATCAAGAGGACAGATTCCTACGAGCAGTACTTC. Protein sequence: CAIKRTDSYEQYF.

This chain uses TRBV28 with TRBJ1-5; TRBD1 matches 7 bases. Germline V lookup: CDR1 MDHEN, CDR2 SYDVKM. The CDR3 totals 14 residues. The ends lost 7 bases at V and 4 bases at J; junction bases unmatched: 7. CDR3 in amino acids: CASTLQGRNQPQHF. Here the CDR3 DNA reads TGTGCCAGCACCCTACAGGGGAGAAATCAGCCCCAGCATTTT.

V and J are TRBV5-8 and TRBJ1-3; D ambiguous. The ends were cut back, 4 bases at V and 2 bases at J, with 10 bases in the middle. This CDR3 comprises 14 residues. Germline CDR1 reads SGHTS; CDR2 reads YDEGEE. Here the CDR3 DNA reads TGTGCCAGCAGCCTGTGGGCCCCTGGAAACACCATATATTTT. This codes for CASSLWAPGNTIYF.

The rearrangement uses TRBV2 and TRBJ1-6; D gene ambiguous. Per germline, CDR1 SNHLY and CDR2 FYNNEI. The CDR3 spans 14 residues. Trimming pared 5 bases from V and 5 bases from J, leaving 10 bases between. The CDR3 reads CASSPTRNNSPLHF. CDR3 bases: TGTGCCAGCAGTCCGACAAGAAATAATTCACCCCTCCACTTT.